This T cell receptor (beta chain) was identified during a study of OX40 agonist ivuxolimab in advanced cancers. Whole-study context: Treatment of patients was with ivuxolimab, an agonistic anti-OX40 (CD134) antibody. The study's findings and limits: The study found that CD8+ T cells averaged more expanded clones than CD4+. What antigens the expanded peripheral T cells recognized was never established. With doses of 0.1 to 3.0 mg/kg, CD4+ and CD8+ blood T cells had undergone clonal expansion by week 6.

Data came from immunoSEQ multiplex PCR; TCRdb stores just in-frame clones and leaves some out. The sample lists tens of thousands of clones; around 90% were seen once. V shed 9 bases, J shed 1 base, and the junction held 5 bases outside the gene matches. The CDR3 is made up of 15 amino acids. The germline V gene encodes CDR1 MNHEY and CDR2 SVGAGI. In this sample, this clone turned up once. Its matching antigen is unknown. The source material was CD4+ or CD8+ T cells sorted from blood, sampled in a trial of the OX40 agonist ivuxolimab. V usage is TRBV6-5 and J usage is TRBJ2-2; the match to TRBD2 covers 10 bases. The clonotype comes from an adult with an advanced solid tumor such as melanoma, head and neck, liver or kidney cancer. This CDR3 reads CASTRTSGNTGELFF. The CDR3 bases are TGTGCCAGTACCCGGACTAGCGGGAACACCGGGGAGCTGTTTTTT.